This TCR beta chain was observed in a study of blood T cell repertoires in COVID-19. Losses at the gene ends were 0 bases for V and 4 bases for J; bases not matched to a gene: 3. The CDR3 has 15 amino acids. Germline assignment: CDR1 KGHSH and CDR2 LQKENI. Method: immunoSEQ multiplex PCR; TCRdb's copy keeps in-frame clones and lacks some. The sample yields about 300,000 clones, 75% to 90% seen once. The receptor was derived from a man aged 18 to 30 with active or convalescent COVID-19. The chain employs TRBV18 and TRBJ1-1; TRBD1 matches at 9 bases. Input material: peripheral blood. The CDR3 region has the DNA TGTGCCAGCTCACCACCGACAGGGGGAGGCACTGAAGCTTTCTTT. It encodes CASSPPTGGGTEAFF.